This T cell receptor (beta chain) was recovered during a study of spatial heterogeneity in lung cancer. Across the study: Available follow-up PBMC samples were sequenced, at a median of about two years post-resection. Every unique TCR and UMI combination, on average, appeared more than ten times in raw reads. Study results and caveats: Whereas they appeared in blood less at follow-up, ubiquitous expanded tumor TCRs appeared there more at resection.

This clonotype was observed a handful of times. The antigen is undetermined. Germline CDR1 is MGHRA and CDR2 is YSYEKL. The CDR3 sequence is 17 residues long. With V trimmed by 0 bases and J by 5 bases, 6 bases remained unmatched. A unique molecular identifier was carried by every single TCR cDNA molecule. TCRdb reprocessed the 5' RACE reads via MiXCR and lists one record per CDR3 protein. This repertoire shows around 110,000 distinct CDR3 sequences, less than 15% found once; its top ten account for 16%. Specified time point: blood at routine non-recurrence follow-up after resection. Whole RNA came from tumor, nontumor lung or frozen PBMC and was sequenced without being sorted.

The clonotype comes from a male donor with early-stage non-small cell lung cancer. Sample: PBMCs, taken at follow-up. The chain has TRBV4-1 and TRBJ2-2, with 10 nucleotides matching TRBD2. The CDR3 protein is CASSQEPTSGVTGELFF. The DNA for the CDR3 is TGCGCCAGCAGCCAAGAGCCAACTAGCGGGGTTACCGGGGAGCTGTTTTTT.